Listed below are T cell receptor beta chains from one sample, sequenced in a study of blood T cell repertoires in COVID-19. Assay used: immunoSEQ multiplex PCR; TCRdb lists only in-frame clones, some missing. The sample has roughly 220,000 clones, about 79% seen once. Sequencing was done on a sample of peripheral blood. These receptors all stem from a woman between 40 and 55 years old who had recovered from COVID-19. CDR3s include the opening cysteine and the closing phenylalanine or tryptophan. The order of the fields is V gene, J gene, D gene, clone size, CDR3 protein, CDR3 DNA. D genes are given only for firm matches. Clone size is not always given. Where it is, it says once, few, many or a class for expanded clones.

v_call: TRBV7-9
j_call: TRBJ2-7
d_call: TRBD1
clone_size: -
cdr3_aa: CASSPSRQGPEQYF
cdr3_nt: TGTGCCAGCAGTCCATCTAGACAGGGTCCCGAGCAGTACTTC

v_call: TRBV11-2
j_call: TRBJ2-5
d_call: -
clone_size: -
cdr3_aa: CASRKGDRETQYF
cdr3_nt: TGTGCCAGCAGGAAGGGGGACCGAGAGACCCAGTACTTC

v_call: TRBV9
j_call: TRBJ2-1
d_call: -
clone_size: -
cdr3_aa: CASSAGDTNYEQFF
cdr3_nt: TGTGCCAGCAGCGCAGGGGACACCAACTATGAGCAGTTCTTC

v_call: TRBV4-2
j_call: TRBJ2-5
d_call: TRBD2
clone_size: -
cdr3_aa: CASSPAPAGGPSQETQYF
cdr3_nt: TGTGCCAGCAGCCCCGCTCCAGCGGGGGGTCCGTCCCAAGAGACCCAGTACTTC

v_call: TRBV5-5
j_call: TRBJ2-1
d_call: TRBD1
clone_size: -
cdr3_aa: CASGQGARGAVSEQFF
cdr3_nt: TGTGCCAGCGGACAGGGGGCGCGGGGGGCCGTTAGTGAGCAGTTCTTC

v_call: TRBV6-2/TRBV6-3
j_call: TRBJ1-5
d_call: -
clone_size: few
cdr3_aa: CASSYSYRQTAQHF
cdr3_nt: TGTGCCAGCAGTTACTCTTACAGGCAAACGGCCCAGCATTTT

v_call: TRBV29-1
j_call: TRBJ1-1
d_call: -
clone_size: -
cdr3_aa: CSVVKDSNTEAFF
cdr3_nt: TGCAGCGTTGTCAAGGACAGCAACACTGAAGCTTTCTTT

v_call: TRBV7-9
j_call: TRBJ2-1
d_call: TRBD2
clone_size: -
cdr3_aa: CASSYLAGEQFF
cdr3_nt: TGTGCCAGCAGCTATCTAGCGGGTGAGCAGTTCTTC

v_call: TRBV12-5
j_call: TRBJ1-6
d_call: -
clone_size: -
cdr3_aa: CASGLRRSGGGSPLHF
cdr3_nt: TGTGCTAGTGGTTTGAGGCGTAGCGGGGGTGGTTCACCCCTCCACTTT

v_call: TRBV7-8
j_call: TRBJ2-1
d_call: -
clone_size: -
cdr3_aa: CASSSVLGGQSEQFF
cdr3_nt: TGTGCCAGCAGCTCCGTCCTTGGTGGACAGAGTGAGCAGTTCTTC

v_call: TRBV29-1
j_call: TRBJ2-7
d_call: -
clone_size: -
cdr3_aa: CSVEQAYEQYF
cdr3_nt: TGCAGCGTTGAACAGGCCTACGAGCAGTACTTC

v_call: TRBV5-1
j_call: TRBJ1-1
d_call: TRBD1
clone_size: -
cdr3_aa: CASSYGDSGTEAFF
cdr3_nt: TGCGCCAGCAGCTATGGGGACAGCGGAACTGAAGCTTTCTTT

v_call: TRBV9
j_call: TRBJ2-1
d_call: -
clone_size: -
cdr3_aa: CASSVGGGAANEQFF
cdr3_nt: TGTGCCAGCAGCGTAGGAGGGGGGGCCGCGAATGAGCAGTTCTTC

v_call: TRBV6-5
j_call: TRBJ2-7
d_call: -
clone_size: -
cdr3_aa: CASRPRRGASYEQYF
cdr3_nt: TGTGCCAGCAGACCCCGCAGGGGGGCCTCCTACGAGCAGTACTTC

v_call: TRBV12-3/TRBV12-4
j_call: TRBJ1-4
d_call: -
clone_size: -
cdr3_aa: CASRKGRLDKLFF
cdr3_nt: TGTGCCAGCAGAAAAGGCAGGCTTGACAAACTGTTTTTT

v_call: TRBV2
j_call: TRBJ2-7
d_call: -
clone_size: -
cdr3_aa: CASRERQVRSYEQYF
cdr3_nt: TGTGCCAGCAGGGAAAGACAGGTCCGATCCTACGAGCAGTACTTC

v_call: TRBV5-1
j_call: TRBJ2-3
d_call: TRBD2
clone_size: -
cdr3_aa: CASSLALAGVTDTQYF
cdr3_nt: TGCGCCAGCAGCTTGGCGTTAGCGGGGGTAACAGATACGCAGTATTTT

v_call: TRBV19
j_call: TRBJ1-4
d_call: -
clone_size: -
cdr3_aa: CASSIVTTGNEKLFF
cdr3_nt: TGTGCCAGTAGTATAGTAACTACGGGGAATGAAAAACTGTTTTTT

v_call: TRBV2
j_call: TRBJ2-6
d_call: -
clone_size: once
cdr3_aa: CASPPTSHEPGANVLTF
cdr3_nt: TGTGCCAGCCCTCCAACTAGCCACGAACCTGGGGCCAACGTCCTGACTTTC

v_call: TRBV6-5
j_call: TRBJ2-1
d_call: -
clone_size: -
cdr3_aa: CASSSDSRQFF
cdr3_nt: TGTGCCAGCAGTTCGGACAGCAGACAGTTCTTC

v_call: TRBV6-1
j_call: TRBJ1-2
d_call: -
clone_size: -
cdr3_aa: CASSGPEGALRDDGYTF
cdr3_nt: TGTGCCAGCAGTGGGCCGGAAGGGGCCCTGCGCGATGATGGCTACACCTTC

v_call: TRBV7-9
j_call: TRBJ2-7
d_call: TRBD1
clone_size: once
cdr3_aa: CASSRGDRVNYEQYF
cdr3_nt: TGTGCCAGCAGCCGTGGGGACAGGGTGAACTACGAGCAGTACTTC

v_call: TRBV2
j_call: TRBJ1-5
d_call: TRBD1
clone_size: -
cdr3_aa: CASGGTGGNQPQHF
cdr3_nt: TGTGCCAGCGGGGGGACAGGGGGTAATCAGCCCCAGCATTTT

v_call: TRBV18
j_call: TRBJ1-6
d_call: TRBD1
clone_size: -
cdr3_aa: CASSPYALGQGAGVTLHF
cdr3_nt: TGTGCCAGCTCACCCTACGCCCTCGGACAGGGGGCAGGAGTAACCCTCCACTTT

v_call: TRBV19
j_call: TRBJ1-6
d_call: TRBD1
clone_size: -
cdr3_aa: CASSETGGWDSPLHF
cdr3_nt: TGTGCCAGTAGTGAAACAGGGGGATGGGATTCACCCCTCCACTTT

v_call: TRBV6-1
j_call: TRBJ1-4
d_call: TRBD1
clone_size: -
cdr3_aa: CASSEMGQRNEKLFF
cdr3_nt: TGTGCCAGCAGTGAAATGGGACAGCGTAATGAAAAACTGTTTTTT

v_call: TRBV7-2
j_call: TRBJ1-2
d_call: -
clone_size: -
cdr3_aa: CASSPRPLRPGRGYTF
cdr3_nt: TGTGCCAGCAGCCCTCGTCCCCTTAGACCTGGGAGAGGCTACACCTTC

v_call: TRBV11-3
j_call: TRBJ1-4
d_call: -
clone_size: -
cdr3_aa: CASSSDSGPAGTNEKLFF
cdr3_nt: TGTGCCAGCAGCTCCGATAGTGGTCCGGCAGGGACTAATGAAAAACTGTTTTTT

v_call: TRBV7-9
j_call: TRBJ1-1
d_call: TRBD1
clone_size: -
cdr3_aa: CASSLLDRDTEAFF
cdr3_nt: TGTGCCAGCAGCCTTTTAGACAGGGACACTGAAGCTTTCTTT

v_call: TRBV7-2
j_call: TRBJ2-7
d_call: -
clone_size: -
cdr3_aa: CASSLYSGGDEQYF
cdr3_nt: TGTGCCAGCAGCTTATACTCTGGAGGAGACGAGCAGTACTTC

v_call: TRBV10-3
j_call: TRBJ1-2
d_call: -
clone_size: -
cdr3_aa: CASLRGVGYGYTF
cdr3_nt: TGTGCCAGCCTGCGGGGGGTTGGCTATGGCTACACCTTC

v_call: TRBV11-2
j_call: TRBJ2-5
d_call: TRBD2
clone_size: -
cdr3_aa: CASSLQGTRQETQYF
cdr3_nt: TGTGCCAGCAGCTTGCAGGGGACTAGACAAGAGACCCAGTACTTC

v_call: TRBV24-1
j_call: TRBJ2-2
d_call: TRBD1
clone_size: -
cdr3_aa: CATSDWTGGGDGELFF
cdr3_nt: TGTGCCACCAGTGATTGGACAGGGGGCGGTGACGGGGAGCTGTTTTTT

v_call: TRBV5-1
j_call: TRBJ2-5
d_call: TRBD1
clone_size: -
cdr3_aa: CASSLGDRDQETQYF
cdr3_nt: TGCGCCAGCAGCTTGGGTGACAGGGATCAAGAGACCCAGTACTTC

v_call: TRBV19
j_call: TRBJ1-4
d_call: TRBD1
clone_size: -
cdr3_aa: CASSTLDRATNEKLFF
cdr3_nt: TGTGCCAGTAGTACCCTGGACAGGGCAACTAATGAAAAACTGTTTTTT

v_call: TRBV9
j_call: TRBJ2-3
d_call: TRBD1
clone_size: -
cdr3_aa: CASSSPGQGRDTQYF
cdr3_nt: TGTGCCAGCAGCTCCCCGGGACAGGGTAGAGATACGCAGTATTTT

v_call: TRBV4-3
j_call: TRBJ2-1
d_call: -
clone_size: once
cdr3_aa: CASSLTAGTSYNEQFF
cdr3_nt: TGCGCCAGCAGCCTAACGGCGGGGACCTCCTACAATGAGCAGTTCTTC

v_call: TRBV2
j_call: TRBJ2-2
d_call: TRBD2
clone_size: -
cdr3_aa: CASSGTSATGELFF
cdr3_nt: TGTGCCAGCAGTGGGACTAGCGCCACCGGGGAGCTGTTTTTT

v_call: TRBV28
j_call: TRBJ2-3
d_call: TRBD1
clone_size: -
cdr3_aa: CASSSPGQGGDTQYF
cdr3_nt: TGTGCCAGCAGTTCGCCGGGACAGGGAGGAGATACGCAGTATTTT

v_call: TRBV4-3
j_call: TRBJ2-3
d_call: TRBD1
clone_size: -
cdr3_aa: CASSLWTGTDTQYF
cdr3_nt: TGCGCCAGCAGCCTCTGGACAGGGACAGATACGCAGTATTTT

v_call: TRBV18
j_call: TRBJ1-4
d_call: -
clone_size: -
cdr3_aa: CASSPFREWNEKLFF
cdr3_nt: TGTGCCAGCTCACCCTTCAGGGAATGGAATGAAAAACTGTTTTTT

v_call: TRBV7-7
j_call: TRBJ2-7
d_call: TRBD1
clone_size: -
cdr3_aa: CASSLGATGWDEQYF
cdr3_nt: TGTGCTAGCAGCTTAGGGGCGACAGGGTGGGACGAGCAGTACTTC

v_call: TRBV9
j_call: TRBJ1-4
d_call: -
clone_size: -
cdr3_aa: CASSVESSGKLFF
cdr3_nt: TGTGCCAGCAGCGTAGAATCAAGCGGCAAACTGTTTTTT

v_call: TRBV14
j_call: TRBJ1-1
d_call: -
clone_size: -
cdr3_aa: CASSQKPNTEAFF
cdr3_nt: TGTGCCAGCAGCCAAAAGCCGAACACTGAAGCTTTCTTT

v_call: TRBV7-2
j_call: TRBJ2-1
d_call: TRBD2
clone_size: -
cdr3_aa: CASAPGGSGGGAYEQFF
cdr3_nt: TGTGCCAGCGCCCCCGGGGGGTCTGGCGGGGGGGCCTATGAGCAGTTCTTC

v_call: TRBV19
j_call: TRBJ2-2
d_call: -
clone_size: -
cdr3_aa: CASSHPRGATGELFF
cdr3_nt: TGTGCCAGTAGTCACCCAAGAGGAGCCACCGGGGAGCTGTTTTTT

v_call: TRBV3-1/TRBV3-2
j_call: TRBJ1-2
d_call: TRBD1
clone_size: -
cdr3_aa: CASSQGFGTGGLYGYTF
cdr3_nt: TGTGCCAGCAGCCAAGGGTTTGGGACAGGGGGTCTCTATGGCTACACCTTC

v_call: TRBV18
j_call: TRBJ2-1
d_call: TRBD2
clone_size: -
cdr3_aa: CASSPPPRGGLDEQFF
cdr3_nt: TGTGCCAGCTCACCACCGCCGCGGGGGGGCCTCGATGAGCAGTTCTTC

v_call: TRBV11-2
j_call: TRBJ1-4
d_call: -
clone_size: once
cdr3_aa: CASSRTPTNEKLFF
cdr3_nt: TGTGCCAGCAGCCGGACTCCAACTAATGAAAAACTGTTTTTT

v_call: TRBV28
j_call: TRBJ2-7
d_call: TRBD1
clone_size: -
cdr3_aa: CASSLWEDRSYEQYF
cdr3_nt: TGTGCCAGCAGTTTATGGGAGGACAGGTCCTACGAGCAGTACTTC

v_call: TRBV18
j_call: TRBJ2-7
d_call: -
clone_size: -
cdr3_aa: CASSPPQEGEQYF
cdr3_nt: TGTGCCAGCTCACCACCGCAAGAGGGAGAGCAGTACTTC

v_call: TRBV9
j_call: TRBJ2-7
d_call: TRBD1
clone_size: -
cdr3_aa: CASSEGTDLSSYEQYF
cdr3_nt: TGTGCCAGCAGCGAGGGGACAGACTTGAGCTCCTACGAGCAGTACTTC

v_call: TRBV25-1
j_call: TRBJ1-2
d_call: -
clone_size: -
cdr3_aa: CASSEYDSYGYTF
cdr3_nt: TGTGCCAGCAGTGAATATGACAGCTATGGCTACACCTTC

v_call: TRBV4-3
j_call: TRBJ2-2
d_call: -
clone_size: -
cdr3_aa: CASSQDGQITGELFF
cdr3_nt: TGCGCCAGCAGCCAAGATGGGCAGATCACCGGGGAGCTGTTTTTT

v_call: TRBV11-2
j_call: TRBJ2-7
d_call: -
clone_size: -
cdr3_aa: CASSVQGAYEQYF
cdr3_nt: TGTGCCAGCAGCGTACAGGGTGCTTACGAGCAGTACTTC